The T cell receptor (beta chain) described here comes from a study of vaccination effects on CD4 cells after COVID-19 (dated by TCRdb to the early 2020s). In the study overall: Participants received two doses of either the BNT162b2 or the mRNA-1273 mRNA SARS-CoV-2 vaccine. In both COVID-19 convalescent patients and infection-naive vaccine recipients, the study compared SARS-CoV-2 spike-specific CD4+ TCR repertoires from before mRNA vaccination with those from after it. Cultures from other donors in the study were sequenced with the Oncomine TCR Beta short-read assay on an Illumina iSeq 100. The full study included 10 COVID-19 convalescent patients and a few SARS-CoV-2-naive healthy vaccine recipients.

In this sample, this clone turned up a few times. This clone's antigen is unknown. Per-base qualities were not stored, and no clone one base away is much larger. To prepare the library, the immunoSEQ multiplex PCR assay was applied. DNA from the CD4+ T cells that had been cultured and isolated underwent TCR beta CDR3 sequencing. In the original analysis: The analysis removed non-productive TCR sequences, trimmed reads to the CDR3 region, and retained only CDR3s that were 7 or more amino acids long. Antigen-specific clonotypes were identified using the MANAFEST web app by comparison of expansion in peptide wells against reference cultures. For clones to be considered positive, expansion at FDR<0.05 versus reference and all other wells, an odds ratio above 5, and a frequency above 0.1% in two replicate wells were required. Cross-reactive clonotypes were defined as significantly expanded in SARS-CoV-2 spike wells and in at least one common cold coronavirus spike condition. CDR3 similarity was assessed by Levenshtein distance using the stringdist R package, and unrooted trees were constructed with ape in R 3.6.1. The table was pulled from immuneACCESS by TCRdb, which kept in-frame rearrangements only. Such tables lose some clones; where checked, under half of the loss comes from unresolved V genes, and the rest has no known cause. V, J and clone size derive from that table, while D and trimming were established from the DNA sequence. The sample has fewer than 40,000 clones on record, around 67% of them singletons. The top ten clones comprise approximately 22% of the sample.

In the ViraFEST assay, PBMC were stimulated with viral peptide pools, and antigen-specific CD4+ T cell clonotypes were then identified by expansion using TCR sequencing. After less than 13 days of culture, CD4+ T cells were isolated with the EasySep CD4+ T cell isolation kit. The absence of prior SARS-CoV-2 infection in healthy vaccine recipients was confirmed by negative nucleocapsid antibodies before and after vaccination. Each well held around 1.9 million PBMC cultured in IMDM containing roughly 5% human AB serum, 9 to 10 IU/ml IL-2 and gentamicin, along with around 9.4 ug/ml peptides. Half of the culture medium was replaced with fresh IL-2-containing medium on days 3 and 7. Unless noted otherwise, every peptide stimulation condition was grown in triplicate wells. Using Ficoll-Paque Plus gradient centrifugation, PBMC were separated from whole blood and then either used fresh or cryopreserved at -140C. The overlapping peptide pools covered the spike proteins of SARS-CoV-2 and of the common cold coronaviruses HCoV-NL63, HCoV-OC43 and HCoV-229E. The QIAamp micro DNA kit was used to extract genomic DNA from the cultured CD4+ T cells.

What the research found in general, with its limitations: The study was limited by a small number of convalescent patients and lacked early post-infection timepoints. In healthy vaccine recipients, vaccine-induced clones were almost all SARS-CoV-2 mono-reactive, with only 1 of 255 being cross-reactive with common cold coronaviruses. At late post-vaccination timepoints, both infection-induced and vaccine-induced clones showed marked clonal contraction, consistent with waning T cell responses.

The receptor comes from a human donor who received a COVID-19 vaccine. The starting material was CD4+ T cells from PBMCs cultured with SARS-CoV-2 spike peptides, obtained before COVID-19 vaccination. The cell subset or site tag for this specimen amounts to: SARS-CoV-2 spike overlapping peptide pool stimulation.

The encoded CDR3 is CASSQGGNQPQHF. The nucleotide sequence is given as TGTGCCAGTAGTCAAGGTGGCAATCAGCCCCAGCATTTT. The rearrangement combines TRBV19 with TRBJ1-5, with no D gene named confidently. Between the V and J ends, shortened by 5 bases and 2 bases respectively, the junction contains 7 bases. Looking up the germline V gene (reference sequence) yields CDR1 LNHDA and CDR2 SQIVND. Inclusive of the bounding cysteine and phenylalanine, the CDR3 is 13 residues long. Only the CDR3 region is kept as DNA, spanning 39 bases read in frame from base 1.